Sequencing of this TCR beta chain was carried out in a study of blood T cell repertoires in COVID-19 (TCRdb year 2020). Concerning the study at large: The collaborator samples originated in the United States, Italy and Spain and spanned the acute and convalescent phases of COVID-19. Sample metadata almost always included a de-identified subject ID, COVID-19 status, age in years and sex. The dataset comprised deeply sampled blood TCRbeta repertoires from subjects exposed to, actively infected with, or recovered from COVID-19. The samples were drawn from the first 160 participants of the ongoing ImmuneRACE study and from roughly 1,300 subjects provided by 6 global collaborators. A freely available public database, intended as a resource for researchers studying the immune response to SARS-CoV-2, is where the repertoires were released. HLA class I and class II types, where available, came from metadata supplied by the sample provider rather than from assay-based typing. The material from the prospective study consisted of cDNA or gDNA derived from T cells, B-cell-depleted T cells, or PBMCs.

Collaborating institutions collected whole blood in K2EDTA tubes following their own protocols. Collaborator samples were shipped for TCRbeta analysis as frozen whole blood, isolated PBMCs, or DNA extracted from either sample type. The immunoSEQ Assay, a bias-controlled multiplex PCR, was used to amplify TCRbeta CDR3 regions from genomic DNA. On the study's bioinformatics: Within the assay, amplification of reference gene primers was used to estimate how many nucleated cells each sample contained. Sequence reads were collapsed and filtered to measure the absolute abundance of every unique TCRbeta CDR3 rearrangement. For each sample, productive Simpson clonality was calculated by taking the square root of Simpson's diversity index across productive rearrangements. The source is immuneACCESS, and TCRdb retained only in-frame sequences with V and J called. Part of the clones is not carried over; for the studies checked, unresolved V genes explain less than half of this, and the remainder is unexplained. The D gene and trimming were derived from the DNA, and the V and J assignments and clone size from that table. This sample gives over 300,000 clones in total; around 85% of them show up just once. The leading ten clones occupy around 7.2% of the sample.

Paper-wide results and their limitations: How much clinical and demographic metadata was included differed by source and by participant, and the metadata was provided uncurated.

This clone showed up just once. Its antigen remains undetermined. No per-base quality is available; no much larger clone lies one base away. Taken from the germline V gene, the CDR1 and CDR2 loops are SGDLS and YYNGEE. For this chain, trimming is 0 bases at the V end and 5 bases at the J end, and the number of junction bases without a gene match is 4. Counted from cysteine to phenylalanine, this CDR3 has 14 amino acids. Of the read, only the CDR3 DNA is kept; its 42 bases are in frame from base 1. The sequencing sample was made of peripheral blood. The rearrangement joined TRBV9 to TRBJ2-7; 8 central bases correspond to TRBD1. The clonotype comes from a human donor in a cohort sampled during active COVID-19. The CDR3 region reads CASSVEWTGHEQYF. The base sequence is TGTGCCAGCAGCGTAGAGTGGACAGGGCACGAGCAGTACTTC.